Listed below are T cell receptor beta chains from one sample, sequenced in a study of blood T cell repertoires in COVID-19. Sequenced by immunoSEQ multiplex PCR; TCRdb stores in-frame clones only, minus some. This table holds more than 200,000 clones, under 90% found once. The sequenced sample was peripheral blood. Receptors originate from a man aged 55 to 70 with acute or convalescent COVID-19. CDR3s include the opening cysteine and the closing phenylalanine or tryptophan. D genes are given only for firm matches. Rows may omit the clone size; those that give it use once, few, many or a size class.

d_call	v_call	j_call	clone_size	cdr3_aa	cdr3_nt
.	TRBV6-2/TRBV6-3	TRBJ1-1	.	CASSYQGMNTEAFF	TGTGCCAGCAGTTACCAGGGAATGAACACTGAAGCTTTCTTT
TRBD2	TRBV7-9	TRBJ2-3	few	CASTVNSGGAADTQYF	TGTGCCAGCACCGTAAATAGCGGGGGGGCGGCAGATACGCAGTATTTT
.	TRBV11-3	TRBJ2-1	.	CASSLEGRYNEQFF	TGTGCCAGCAGCTTAGAGGGGCGATACAATGAGCAGTTCTTC
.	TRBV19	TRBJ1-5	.	CASSIGTGNNQPQHF	TGTGCCAGTAGTATAGGAACAGGGAACAATCAGCCCCAGCATTTT
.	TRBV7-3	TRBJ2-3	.	CASSPTGFTDTQYF	TGTGCCAGCAGCCCAACGGGGTTCACAGATACGCAGTATTTT
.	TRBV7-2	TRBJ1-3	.	CASSAQGGSGNTIYF	TGTGCCAGCAGCGCGCAGGGTGGCTCTGGAAACACCATATATTTT
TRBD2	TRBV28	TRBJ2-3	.	CASSPHSGGSTDTQYF	TGTGCCAGCAGCCCCCATAGCGGGGGCAGCACAGATACGCAGTATTTT
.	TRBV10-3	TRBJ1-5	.	CAISERAGNQPQHF	TGTGCCATCAGTGAACGAGCTGGCAATCAGCCCCAGCATTTT
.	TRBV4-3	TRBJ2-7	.	CASSQSRSYEQYF	TGCGCCAGCAGCCAGTCTAGGTCCTACGAGCAGTACTTC
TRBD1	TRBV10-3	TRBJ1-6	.	CAISQGQGDSPLHF	TGTGCCATCAGTCAAGGACAGGGCGATTCACCCCTCCACTTT
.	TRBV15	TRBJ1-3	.	CATTRGRDSGNTIYF	TGTGCCACCACCCGAGGACGGGACTCTGGAAACACCATATATTTT
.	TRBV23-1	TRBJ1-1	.	CASSHYTRPGLGNTEAFF	TGCGCCAGCAGTCATTATACTAGACCGGGACTAGGGAACACTGAAGCTTTCTTT
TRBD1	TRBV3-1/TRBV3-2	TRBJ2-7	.	CASSPHGTGSHEQYF	TGTGCCAGCAGCCCTCACGGGACAGGGTCCCACGAGCAGTACTTC
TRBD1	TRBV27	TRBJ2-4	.	CASSLSQGVTKNIQYF	TGTGCCAGCAGTTTAAGCCAGGGGGTTACCAAAAACATTCAGTACTTC
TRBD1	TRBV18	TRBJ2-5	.	CASSPTGGGETQYF	TGTGCCAGCTCCCCCACAGGGGGCGGTGAGACCCAGTACTTC
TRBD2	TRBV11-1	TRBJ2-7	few	CASSTLAGGHYEQYF	TGTGCCAGCAGCACCTTAGCGGGGGGCCATTACGAGCAGTACTTC